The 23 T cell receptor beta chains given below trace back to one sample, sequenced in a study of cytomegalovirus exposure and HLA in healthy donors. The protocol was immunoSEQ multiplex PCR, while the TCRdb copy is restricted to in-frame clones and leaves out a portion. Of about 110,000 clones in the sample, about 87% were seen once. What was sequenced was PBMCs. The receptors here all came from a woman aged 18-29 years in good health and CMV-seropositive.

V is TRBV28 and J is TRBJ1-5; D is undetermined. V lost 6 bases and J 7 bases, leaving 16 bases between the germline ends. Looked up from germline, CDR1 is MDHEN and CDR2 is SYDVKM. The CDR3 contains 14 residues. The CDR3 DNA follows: TGTGCCAGCAGCTCCCGAGTGCAAGCCCAGCCCCAGCATTTT. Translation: CASSSRVQAQPQHF.

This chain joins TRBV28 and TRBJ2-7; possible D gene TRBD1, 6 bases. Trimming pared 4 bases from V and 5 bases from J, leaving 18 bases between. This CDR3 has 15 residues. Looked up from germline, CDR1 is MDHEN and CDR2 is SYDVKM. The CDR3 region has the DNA TGTGCCAGCAGTTCCAGTACAGGGATATGGGACGAGCAGTACTTC. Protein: CASSSSTGIWDEQYF.

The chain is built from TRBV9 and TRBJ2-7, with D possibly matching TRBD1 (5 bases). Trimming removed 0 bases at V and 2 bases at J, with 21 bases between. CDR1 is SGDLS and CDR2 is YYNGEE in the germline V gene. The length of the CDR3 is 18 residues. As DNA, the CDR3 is TGTGCCAGCAGCGTAGTGGGCAGGGCCCTTTTTAGGCCCTACGAGCAGTACGTC. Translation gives CASSVVGRALFRPYEQYV.

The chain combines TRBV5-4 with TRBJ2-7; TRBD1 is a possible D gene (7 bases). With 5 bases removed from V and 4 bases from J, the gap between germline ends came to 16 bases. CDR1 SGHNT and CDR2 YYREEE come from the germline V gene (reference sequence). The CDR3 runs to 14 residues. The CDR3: CASSRGGGPYEQYF. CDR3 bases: TGTGCCAGCAGTCGAGGAGGGGGCCCGTACGAGCAGTACTTC.

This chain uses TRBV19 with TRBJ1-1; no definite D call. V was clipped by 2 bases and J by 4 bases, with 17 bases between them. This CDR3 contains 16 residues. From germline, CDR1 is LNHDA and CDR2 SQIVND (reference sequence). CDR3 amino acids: CASSIRIRVAGTEAFF. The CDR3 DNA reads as TGTGCCAGTAGTATACGGATACGGGTGGCGGGCACTGAAGCTTTCTTT.

CDR3 in amino acids: CARGGGGPYEQYF. CDR3 coding DNA: TGTGCCAGGGGAGGGGGGGGGCCTTACGAGCAGTACTTC. The rearrangement joins TRBV6-1 to TRBJ2-7, with a weak D call TRBD2 (7 bases). Trimming shortened V by 9 bases and J by 4 bases, and 16 bases separated the two germline ends. In germline, CDR1 is MNHNS, CDR2 SASEGT. The CDR3 has 13 residues.

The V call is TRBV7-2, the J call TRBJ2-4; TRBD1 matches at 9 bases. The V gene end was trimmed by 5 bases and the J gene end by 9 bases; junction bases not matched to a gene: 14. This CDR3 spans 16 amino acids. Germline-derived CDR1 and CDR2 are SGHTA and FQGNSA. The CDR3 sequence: CASSPRVDRGGSIQYF. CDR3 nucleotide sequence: TGTGCCAGCAGCCCGCGGGTGGACAGGGGTGGGAGCATTCAGTACTTC.

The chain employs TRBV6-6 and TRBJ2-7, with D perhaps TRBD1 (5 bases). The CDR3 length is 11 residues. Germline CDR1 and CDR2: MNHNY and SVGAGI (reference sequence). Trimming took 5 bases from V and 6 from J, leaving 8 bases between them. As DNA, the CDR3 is TGTGCCAGCAGTAGGGGCGGCGAGCAGTACGTC. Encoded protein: CASSRGGEQYV.

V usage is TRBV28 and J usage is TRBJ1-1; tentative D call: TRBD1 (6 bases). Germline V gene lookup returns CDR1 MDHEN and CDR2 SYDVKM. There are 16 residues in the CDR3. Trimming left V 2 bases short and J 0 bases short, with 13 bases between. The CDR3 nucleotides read TGTGCCAGCAGTTTACGTTTTGGGGGCCTGAACACTGAAGCTTTCTTT. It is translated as CASSLRFGGLNTEAFF.

The CDR3 DNA reads TGTGCCAGTAGTATAACCCAGTTAGGGGCTTCGCGGGAGACCCAGTACTTC. Its translation: CASSITQLGASRETQYF. The V and J genes are TRBV19 and TRBJ2-5; the D gene is possibly TRBD1 (5 bases). V was trimmed by 2 bases and J by 5 bases, leaving 21 bases between them. The CDR3 covers 17 residues. From germline, CDR1 is LNHDA and CDR2 SQIVND (reference sequence).

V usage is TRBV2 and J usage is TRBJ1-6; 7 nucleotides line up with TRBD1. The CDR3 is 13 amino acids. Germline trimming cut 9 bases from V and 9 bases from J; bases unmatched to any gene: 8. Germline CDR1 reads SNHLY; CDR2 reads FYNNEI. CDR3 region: CASEDRLGSPLHF. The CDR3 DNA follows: TGTGCCAGTGAGGACAGGTTGGGTTCACCCCTCCACTTT.

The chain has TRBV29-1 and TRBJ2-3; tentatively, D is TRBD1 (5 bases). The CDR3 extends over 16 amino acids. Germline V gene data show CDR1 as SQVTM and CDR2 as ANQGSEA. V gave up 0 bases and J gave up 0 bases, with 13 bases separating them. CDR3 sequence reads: CSVEDRGRVSTDTQYF. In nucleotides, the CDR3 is TGCAGCGTTGAAGATCGCGGCAGGGTGAGCACAGATACGCAGTATTTT.

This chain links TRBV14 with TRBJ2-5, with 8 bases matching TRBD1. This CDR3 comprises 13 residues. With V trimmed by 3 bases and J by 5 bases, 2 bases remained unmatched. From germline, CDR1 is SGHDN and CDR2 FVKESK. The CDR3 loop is CASSHRGLETQYF. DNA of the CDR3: TGTGCCAGCAGCCACAGGGGGCTGGAGACCCAGTACTTC. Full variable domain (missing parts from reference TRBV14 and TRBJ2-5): EAGVTQFPSHSVIEKGQTVTLRCDPISGHDNLYWYRRVMGKEIKFLLHFVKESKQDESGMPNNRFLAERTGGTYSTLKVQPAELEDSGVYFCASSHRGLETQYFGPGTRLLVL.

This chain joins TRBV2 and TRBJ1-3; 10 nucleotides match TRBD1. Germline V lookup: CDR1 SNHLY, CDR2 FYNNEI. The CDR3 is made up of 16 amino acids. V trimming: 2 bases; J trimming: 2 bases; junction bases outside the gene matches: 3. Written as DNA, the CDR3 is TGTGCCAGCAGTGAATTCGGACAGGGGGCTGGAAACACCATATATTTT. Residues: CASSEFGQGAGNTIYF.

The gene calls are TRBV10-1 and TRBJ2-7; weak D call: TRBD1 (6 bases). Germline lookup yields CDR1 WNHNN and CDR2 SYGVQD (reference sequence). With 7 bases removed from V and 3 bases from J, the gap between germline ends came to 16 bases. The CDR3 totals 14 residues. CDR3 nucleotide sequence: TGCGCCAGCAATGTGAGGGACATATTCTACGAGCAGTACGTC. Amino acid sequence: CASNVRDIFYEQYV.

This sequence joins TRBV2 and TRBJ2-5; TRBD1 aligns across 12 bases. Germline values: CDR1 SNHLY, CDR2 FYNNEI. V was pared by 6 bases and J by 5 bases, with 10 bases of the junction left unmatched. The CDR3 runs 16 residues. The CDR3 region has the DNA TGTGCCAGCAGGGGACCGGGACAGGGGGCATCCGAGACCCAGTACTTC. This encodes CASRGPGQGASETQYF.

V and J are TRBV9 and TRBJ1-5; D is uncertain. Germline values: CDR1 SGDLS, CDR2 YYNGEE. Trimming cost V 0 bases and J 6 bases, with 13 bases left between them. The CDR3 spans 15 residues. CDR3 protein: CASSVGTVAGQPQHF. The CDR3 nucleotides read TGTGCCAGCAGCGTAGGAACAGTCGCTGGTCAGCCCCAGCATTTT.

The CDR3 reads CASSSPSAPKTSGGTDTQYF. CDR3 sequence (DNA): TGTGCCAGCAGTTCACCCTCGGCCCCAAAAACTAGCGGGGGCACAGATACGCAGTATTTT. The chain carries TRBV27 and TRBJ2-3, with 10 positions matching TRBD2. With V trimmed by 4 bases and J by 1 base, 17 bases remained unmatched. The germline V gene encodes CDR1 MNHEY and CDR2 SMNVEV (reference sequence). The CDR3 totals 20 residues.

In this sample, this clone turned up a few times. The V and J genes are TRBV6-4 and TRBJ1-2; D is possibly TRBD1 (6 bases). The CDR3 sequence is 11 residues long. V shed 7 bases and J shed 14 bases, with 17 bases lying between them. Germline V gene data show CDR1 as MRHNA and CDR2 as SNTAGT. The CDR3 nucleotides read TGTGCCAGCACCACGGACAGACCCATAACCTTC. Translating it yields CASTTDRPITF.

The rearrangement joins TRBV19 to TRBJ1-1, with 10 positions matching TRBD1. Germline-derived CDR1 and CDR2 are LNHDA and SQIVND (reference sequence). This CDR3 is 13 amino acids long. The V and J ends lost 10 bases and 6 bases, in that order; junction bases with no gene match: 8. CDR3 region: CATAGQGSSEAFF. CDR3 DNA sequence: TGTGCCACCGCGGGACAGGGGAGCTCTGAAGCTTTCTTT.

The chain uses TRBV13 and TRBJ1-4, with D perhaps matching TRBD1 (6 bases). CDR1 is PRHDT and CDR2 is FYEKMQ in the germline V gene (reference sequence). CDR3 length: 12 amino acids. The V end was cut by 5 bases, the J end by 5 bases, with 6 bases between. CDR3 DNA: TGTGCCAGCAGCGGACAGAATGAAAAACTGTTTTTT. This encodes CASSGQNEKLFF.

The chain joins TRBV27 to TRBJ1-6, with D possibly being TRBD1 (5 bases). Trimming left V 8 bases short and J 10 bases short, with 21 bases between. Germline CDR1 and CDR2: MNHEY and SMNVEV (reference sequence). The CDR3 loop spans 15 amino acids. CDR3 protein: CASAPVVGLRSPLHF. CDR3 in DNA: TGTGCCAGCGCTCCGGTGGTGGGGCTTCGGTCACCCCTCCACTTT.

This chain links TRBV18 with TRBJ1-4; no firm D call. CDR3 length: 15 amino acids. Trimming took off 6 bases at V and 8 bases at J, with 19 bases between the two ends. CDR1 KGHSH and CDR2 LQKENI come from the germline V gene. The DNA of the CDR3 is TGTGCCAGCTCCATCTCCCCTTCCGGCGGGGAAAAACTGTTTTTT. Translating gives CASSISPSGGEKLFF.